This passage covers 18 T cell receptor beta chains from one sample sequenced in a study of CD8+ T cells in alopecia areata. Extraction of RNA preceded its reverse transcription into cDNA, which served as the sequencing template. Using immunoSEQ multiplex PCR, the repertoire was profiled, and TCRdb retains in-frame clones only, with some absent. The table shows about 180,000 clones, with roughly 46% occurring only once. The treatment was: oral pan-JAK inhibitor, 5-10 mg twice daily. This specimen consisted of CD8+ T cells sorted from blood, obtained around week 54, from a patient treated with tofacitinib. The source is a human donor with alopecia areata.

The rearrangement links TRBV27 to TRBJ1-1; TRBD1 matches at 7 bases. The CDR3 loop spans 13 amino acids. With 6 bases clipped from V and 6 bases from J, the junction kept 7 bases outside the gene matches. Per the germline V gene, CDR1 is MNHEY and CDR2 is SMNVEV (reference sequence). This CDR3 is CASSPDRASEAFF. The CDR3 nucleotides read TGTGCCAGCAGCCCTGACAGGGCCTCTGAAGCTTTCTTT.

The chain carries TRBV6-5 and TRBJ1-1; D not resolved. V was trimmed by 6 bases and J by 3 bases, leaving 11 bases between them. The V gene's germline CDR1 is MNHEY and CDR2 SVGAGI. The CDR3 has 13 amino acids. This CDR3 is CASRRPADTEAFF. CDR3 coding DNA: TGTGCCAGCAGACGCCCCGCCGACACTGAAGCTTTCTTT.

This chain uses TRBV13 with TRBJ1-2; 9 bases map to TRBD1. The CDR3 sequence is 14 residues long. The trim removed 4 bases at V and 4 bases at J, leaving 4 bases unmatched. Germline CDR1 PRHDT, CDR2 FYEKMQ (reference sequence). The CDR3 DNA is TGTGCCAGCAGCTCCACAGGGGGCGCCTATGGCTACACCTTC. Translated, it gives CASSSTGGAYGYTF. The full variable domain, rest sourced from reference TRBV13 and TRBJ1-2, is AAGVIQSPRHLIKEKRETATLKCYPIPRHDTVYWYQQGPGQDPQFLISFYEKMQSDKGSIPDRFSAQQFSDYHSELNMSSLELGDSALYFCASSSTGGAYGYTFGSGTRLTVV.

This clone showed up just a few times. V usage is TRBV7-9 and J usage is TRBJ1-4; 7 bases are a match to TRBD1. J gave up 2 bases and V 3 bases, and 3 bases lay outside the gene matches. Looked up from germline, CDR1 is SEHNR and CDR2 is FQNEAQ (reference sequence). This CDR3 comprises 15 residues. DNA of the CDR3: TGTGCCAGCAGCTTCTGGGACAGTACTAATGAAAAACTGTTTTTT. Its translation is CASSFWDSTNEKLFF.

Only a few counts were recorded for this clone. The genes are TRBV4-1 and TRBJ2-7; D ambiguous. The CDR3 has 15 amino acids. The germline V gene has CDR1 MGHRA and CDR2 YSYEKL. V was pared by 6 bases and J by 0 bases, with 15 bases between. CDR3 sequence (DNA): TGCGCCAGCAGTGAGCTACAGTATAGCTCCTACGAGCAGTACTTC. It encodes CASSELQYSSYEQYF.

This clone occurred once. The V call is TRBV9, the J call TRBJ2-3; D tentatively fits TRBD1 or TRBD2 (5 bases each). The CDR3 has 14 residues. Looked up from germline, CDR1 is SGDLS and CDR2 is YYNGEE. Deletions cut 3 bases from V and 4 bases from J, with 12 bases between. CDR3 in amino acids: CASSAGPPSDTQYF. The CDR3 region has the DNA TGTGCCAGCAGCGCGGGACCACCATCAGATACGCAGTATTTT.

This clone turned up a few times. CDR3 region: CASSIGGSTEAFF. The CDR3 nucleotides are TGTGCCAGTAGTATAGGGGGGAGCACTGAAGCTTTCTTT. This chain connects TRBV19 to TRBJ1-1, with D possibly TRBD1 on 5 matching bases. This CDR3 is 13 amino acids long. V lost 1 base to trimming and J lost 4 bases, with 7 bases between them. CDR1 is LNHDA, CDR2 SQIVND, per germline (reference sequence). Full variable domain (rest looked up from reference TRBV19 and TRBJ1-1): DGGITQSPKYLFRKEGQNVTLSCEQNLNHDAMYWYRQDPGQGLRLIYYSQIVNDFQKGDIAEGYSVSREKKESFPLTVTSAQKNPTAFYLCASSIGGSTEAFFGQGTRLTVV.

This clone was detected a few times. The CDR3 coding sequence is TGTGCCAGCAATGACAGGGGTGCCGGGGAGCTGTTTTTT. Protein product: CASNDRGAGELFF. V gene TRBV27 combines with J gene TRBJ2-2; TRBD1 matches 8 bases. CDR3 length: 13 residues. V lost 7 bases and J lost 6; bases outside the gene matches: 4. Per the germline V gene, CDR1 is MNHEY and CDR2 is SMNVEV (reference sequence).

This clone was counted once. The V call is TRBV29-1, the J call TRBJ2-2; the match to TRBD1 covers 8 bases. There are 18 residues in the CDR3. V lost 0 bases and J lost 0; bases outside the gene matches: 9. Per germline, CDR1 SQVTM and CDR2 ANQGSEA. CDR3 DNA sequence: TGCAGCGTTGAAGATCTTCGACAGGGGATAACGAACACCGGGGAGCTGTTTTTT. Amino acids: CSVEDLRQGITNTGELFF.

The rearrangement links TRBV30 to TRBJ2-1; 9 bases align to TRBD1. Trimming cost V 5 bases and J 4 bases; bases outside gene matches: 6. This CDR3 comprises 14 residues. From germline, CDR1 is GTSNPN and CDR2 SVGIG (reference sequence). Here the CDR3 DNA reads TGTGCCTGGGATGGGACAGGGATTTACAATGAGCAGTTCTTC. Its protein is CAWDGTGIYNEQFF.

The rearrangement uses TRBV19 and TRBJ1-5; D not certain. Germline V gene lookup returns CDR1 LNHDA and CDR2 SQIVND (reference sequence). Between the trimmed V and J ends, which lost 5 bases and 2 bases, there was a span of 16 bases. CDR3 length: 16 amino acids. The CDR3 sequence is CASSVGGVRGNQPQHF. The CDR3 region has the DNA TGTGCCAGTAGTGTGGGCGGGGTACGCGGCAATCAGCCCCAGCATTTT.

V usage is TRBV15 and J usage is TRBJ1-4; 8 nucleotides align to TRBD1. The CDR3 length is 13 residues. V lost 4 bases to trimming and J lost 7 bases; unmatched junction nucleotides: 2. CDR1 and CDR2 (germline): LNHNV, YYDKDF (reference sequence). CDR3: CATSTDRGEKLFF. CDR3 nucleotide sequence: TGTGCCACCAGCACAGACAGGGGTGAAAAACTGTTTTTT.

The chain combines TRBV30 with TRBJ1-2; tentative D call: TRBD1 (6 bases). This CDR3 has 13 amino acids. CDR1 and CDR2 from the germline V gene are GTSNPN and SVGIG (reference sequence). V lost 3 bases and J 4 bases, leaving 12 bases between the germline ends. CDR3 in DNA: TGTGCCTGGAGACCCGGGGGCGCCTATGGCTACACCTTC. It is translated as CAWRPGGAYGYTF.

This clone came up a few times. The genes are TRBV11-2 and TRBJ1-1, with a possible D match to TRBD1 (6 bases). The V end lost 4 bases, the J end lost 0 bases, and 15 bases lay between the germline ends. Germline CDR1 reads SGHAT; CDR2 reads FQNNGV. The CDR3 is made up of 16 amino acids. The CDR3 nucleotides read TGTGCCAGCAGCTCACCCAAGGGGGTACTGAACACTGAAGCTTTCTTT. Encoded protein: CASSSPKGVLNTEAFF. The full variable domain, with the rest looked up from reference TRBV11-2 and TRBJ1-1, is EAGVAQSPRYKIIEKRQSVAFWCNPISGHATLYWYQQILGQGPKLLIQFQNNGVVDDSQLPKDRFSAERLKGVDSTLKIQPAKLEDSAVYLCASSSPKGVLNTEAFFGQGTRLTVV.

This clone has ten or more counts. This chain links TRBV10-3 with TRBJ2-3; the match to TRBD1 covers 7 bases. V trimming: 4 bases; J trimming: 4 bases; junction bases outside the gene matches: 8. Germline-derived CDR1 and CDR2 are ENHRY and SYGVKD. This CDR3 has 15 amino acids. The CDR3 nucleotides are TGTGCCATCAGTGGGGGACAGACCGTAGCAGATACGCAGTATTTT. Translating gives CAISGGQTVADTQYF.

The V gene is TRBV2, the J gene TRBJ1-6; D remains ambiguous. V lost 1 base and J lost 12, with 4 bases in between. The germline V gene has CDR1 SNHLY and CDR2 FYNNEI. The CDR3 totals 11 residues. CDR3 nucleotides: TGTGCCAGCAGTGAAGATGAACCCCTCCACTTT. Residues: CASSEDEPLHF.

The chain uses TRBV6-5 and TRBJ2-1; 13 positions agree with TRBD2. Germline V gives CDR1 MNHEY, CDR2 SVGAGI. The CDR3 contains 14 residues. The ends lost 5 bases at V and 7 bases at J; junction bases unmatched: 2. The CDR3 sequence: CASSELAGGNEQFF. DNA of the CDR3: TGTGCCAGCAGTGAACTAGCGGGGGGGAATGAGCAGTTCTTC.

The chain recombines TRBV4-1 with TRBJ2-1; 8 positions match TRBD1. Trimming cost V 1 base and J 9 bases; bases outside gene matches: 8. Germline values: CDR1 MGHRA, CDR2 YSYEKL. This CDR3 contains 15 residues. The CDR3 protein is CASSQASWTGREQFF. The CDR3 nucleotides are TGCGCCAGCAGCCAAGCCTCCTGGACAGGGCGTGAGCAGTTCTTC.